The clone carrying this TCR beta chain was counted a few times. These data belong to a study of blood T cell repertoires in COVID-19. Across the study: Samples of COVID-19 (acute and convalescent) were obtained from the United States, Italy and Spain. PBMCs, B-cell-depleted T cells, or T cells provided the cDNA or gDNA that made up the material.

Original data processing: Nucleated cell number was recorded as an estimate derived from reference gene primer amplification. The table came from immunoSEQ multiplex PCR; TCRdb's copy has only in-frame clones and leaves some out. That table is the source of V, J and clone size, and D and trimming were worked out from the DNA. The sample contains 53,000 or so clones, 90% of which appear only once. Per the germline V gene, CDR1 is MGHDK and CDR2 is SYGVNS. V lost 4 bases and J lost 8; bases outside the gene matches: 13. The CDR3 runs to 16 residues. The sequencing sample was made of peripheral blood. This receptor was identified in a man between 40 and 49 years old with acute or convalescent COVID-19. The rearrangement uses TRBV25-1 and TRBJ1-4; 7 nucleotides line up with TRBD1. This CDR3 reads CASSGRTGGVGEKLFF. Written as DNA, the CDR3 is TGTGCCAGCAGTGGCAGGACAGGCGGGGTGGGGGAAAAACTGTTTTTT. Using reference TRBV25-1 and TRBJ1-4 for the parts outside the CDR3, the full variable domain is EADIYQTPRYLVIGTGKKITLECSQTMGHDKMYWYQQDPGMELHLIHYSYGVNSTEKGDLSSESTVSRIRTEHFPLTLESARPSHTSQYLCASSGRTGGVGEKLFFGSGTQLSVL.